These 5 T cell receptor beta chains came from one sample sequenced in a study of blood T cell repertoires in COVID-19. The data were produced by immunoSEQ multiplex PCR, yet TCRdb's version contains in-frame clones alone and is incomplete. The table lists about 75,000 clones, 88% of them singletons. The sample was peripheral blood. All receptors come from a human donor in a cohort sampled during active COVID-19.

This chain uses TRBV7-6 with TRBJ1-3; a possible D gene is TRBD1 (5 bases). Trimming removed 4 bases from V and 4 bases from J, with 20 bases in between. This CDR3 region has 17 residues. The germline V gene has CDR1 SGHVS and CDR2 FNYEAQ. The CDR3: CASSSQGSGALGNTIYF. CDR3 bases: TGTGCCAGCAGCTCTCAGGGATCAGGCGCCCTCGGAAACACCATATATTTT.

Regarding this clone: Other DNA sequences in this specimen translate into the identical CDR3. The CDR3 region is CASSLGGRETQYF. In DNA form, the CDR3 reads TGTGCCAGCAGCTTAGGGGGCAGAGAGACCCAGTACTTC. V gene TRBV7-2 combines with J gene TRBJ2-5; D perhaps matches TRBD1 (5 bases). Germline V CDR1 and CDR2: SGHTA, FQGNSA. Trimming shortened V by 1 base and J by 4 bases, and 7 bases separated the two germline ends. This CDR3 has 13 residues. The whole variable domain, remainder taken from reference TRBV7-2 and TRBJ2-5, is GAGVSQSPSNKVTEKGKDVELRCDPISGHTALYWYRQSLGQGLEFLIYFQGNSAPDKSGLPSDRFSAERTGGSVSTLTIQRTQQEDSAVYLCASSLGGRETQYFGPGTRLLVL.

The CDR3 sequence is CASSLATAGGRGYTF. CDR3 DNA: TGTGCCAGCAGCTTAGCAACGGCAGGGGGGCGCGGCTACACCTTC. The chain employs TRBV7-8 and TRBJ1-2, with 7 bases aligning to TRBD1. Germline trimming cut 0 bases from V and 8 bases from J; bases unmatched to any gene: 9. The CDR3 is 15 residues long. The V gene's germline CDR1 is SGHVS and CDR2 FQNEAQ.

V gene TRBV5-4 combines with J gene TRBJ2-3, with 10 bases matching TRBD2. Germline V lookup: CDR1 SGHNT, CDR2 YYREEE (reference sequence). There are 15 residues in the CDR3. V lost 4 bases, J lost 6 bases, and 8 bases stayed unmatched. The CDR3 region is CASSRTSGPLDTQYF. The CDR3 DNA reads TGTGCCAGCAGCCGGACTAGCGGACCCCTCGATACGCAGTATTTT.

At least ten counts were recorded for this clone. V usage is TRBV29-1 and J usage is TRBJ1-1; 7 nucleotides agree with TRBD1. Germline values: CDR1 SQVTM, CDR2 ANQGSEA. With 4 bases clipped from V and 0 bases from J, the junction kept 2 bases outside the gene matches. This CDR3 region has 13 residues. This CDR3 is CSVGDRVNTEAFF. As DNA, the CDR3 is TGCAGCGTTGGAGACAGGGTGAACACTGAAGCTTTCTTT.